The 27 T cell receptor beta chains listed next were all sequenced from one sample in a study of cytomegalovirus exposure and HLA in healthy donors. With 60 Vbeta and 13 Jbeta primers, the PCR was carried out. Sequencing used immunoSEQ multiplex PCR; TCRdb keeps in-frame clones, though not all of them. The sample lists roughly 110,000 clones, 82% occurring once. The sample comprised PBMCs. Every receptor here comes from a man aged 25 to 40 in good health and CMV-seropositive.

The chain combines TRBV11-2 with TRBJ1-2; D remains unclear. The V end was cut by 3 bases, the J end by 4 bases, with 12 bases between. This CDR3 spans 14 amino acids. Germline values: CDR1 SGHAT, CDR2 FQNNGV. CDR3 residues: CASSFTSDAYGYTF. Here the CDR3 DNA reads TGTGCCAGCAGCTTTACGTCAGATGCCTATGGCTACACCTTC.

The gene calls are TRBV7-2 and TRBJ2-1; 9 bases are a match to TRBD2. This CDR3 contains 15 residues. Germline V CDR1 and CDR2: SGHTA, FQGNSA. V was pared by 0 bases and J by 3 bases, with 0 bases of the junction left unmatched. CDR3 in amino acids: CASSLASGGYNEQFF. The CDR3 region has the DNA TGTGCCAGCAGCTTAGCTAGCGGGGGCTACAATGAGCAGTTCTTC.

The chain is built from TRBV7-8 and TRBJ1-5, with D perhaps TRBD1 (5 bases). CDR1 and CDR2 (germline): SGHVS, FQNEAQ. This CDR3 comprises 16 residues. V shed 4 bases and J shed 3 bases, with 16 bases lying between them. The CDR3 region has the DNA TGTGCCAGCAGCTCCCTAGGGGAACAGCACAATCAGCCCCAGCATTTT. Translated, it gives CASSSLGEQHNQPQHF.

The rearrangement joins TRBV9 to TRBJ1-5; D remains unclear. Trimming left V 0 bases short and J 1 base short, with 5 bases between. The V gene's germline CDR1 is SGDLS and CDR2 YYNGEE. CDR3 size: 14 residues. The CDR3 is CASSVESSNQPQHF. The CDR3 DNA reads TGTGCCAGCAGCGTAGAATCAAGCAATCAGCCCCAGCATTTT. Based on the CDR3 plus reference TRBV9 and TRBJ1-5, the full variable domain is DSGVTQTPKHLITATGQRVTLRCSPRSGDLSVYWYQQSLDQGLQFLIQYYNGEERAKGNILERFSAQQFPDLHSELNLSSLELGDSALYFCASSVESSNQPQHFGDGTRLSIL.

Here the CDR3 DNA reads TGTGCCAGCATAAACGGGGAAAGCTCCTACGAGCAGTACTTC. Amino acids: CASINGESSYEQYF. The rearrangement joins TRBV2 to TRBJ2-7; TRBD2 might be the D (5 bases). The CDR3 contains 14 residues. Germline loops: CDR1 SNHLY, CDR2 FYNNEI. Trimming stripped 7 bases from V and 0 bases from J, with 13 bases between.

This chain connects TRBV29-1 to TRBJ2-1; perhaps TRBD1 as D (6 bases). Trimming pared 5 bases from V and 8 bases from J, leaving 22 bases between. Germline CDR1 SQVTM, CDR2 ANQGSEA. This CDR3 is built from 15 residues. The CDR3 bases are TGCAGCGTTCCTGTTGGGTTGACAGGTAGAGATGAGCAGTTCTTC. It yields the protein CSVPVGLTGRDEQFF.

This clone was counted between two and nine times. The chain has TRBV5-5 and TRBJ1-4; D gene unclear. Trimming took 4 bases from V and 0 from J, leaving 19 bases between them. CDR3 length equals 18 residues. CDR1 and CDR2 from the germline V gene are SGHKS and YYEKEE (reference sequence). DNA for the CDR3: TGTGCCAGCAGCCCTCAGCGAGGCAGAAGAGCAACTAATGAAAAACTGTTTTTT. Its translation is CASSPQRGRRATNEKLFF.

The table lists this clone with a count of one. The chain couples TRBV7-9 to TRBJ1-1; D ambiguous. This CDR3 has 14 amino acids. Germline assignment: CDR1 SEHNR and CDR2 FQNEAQ (reference sequence). The V and J ends lost 1 base and 4 bases respectively, with 10 bases between them. The CDR3 here is CASSLESVATEAFF. CDR3 bases: TGTGCCAGCAGCTTAGAGTCGGTTGCCACTGAAGCTTTCTTT.

Here the CDR3 DNA reads TGCGCCAGCAGCCAAGGAGGGCGGACTGAAGCTTTCTTT. This sequence encodes CASSQGGRTEAFF. V usage is TRBV4-1 and J usage is TRBJ1-1; D ambiguous. There are 13 residues in the CDR3. Germline values: CDR1 MGHRA, CDR2 YSYEKL. Trimming took 1 base from V and 5 from J, leaving 8 bases between them.

The genes are TRBV29-1 and TRBJ2-5; D unresolved. Trimming left V 1 base short and J 1 base short, with 4 bases between. CDR3 length: 12 amino acids. Germline V gives CDR1 SQVTM, CDR2 ANQGSEA. CDR3 loop: CSVEGLQETQYF. Written as DNA, the CDR3 is TGCAGCGTTGAAGGACTCCAAGAGACCCAGTACTTC.

The rearrangement joins TRBV7-9 to TRBJ1-1, with D perhaps matching TRBD1 (5 bases). CDR1 and CDR2 (germline): SEHNR, FQNEAQ (reference sequence). Trimming cost V 3 bases and J 8 bases, with 10 bases left between them. The CDR3 is 12 residues long. The CDR3 DNA reads TGTGCCAGCAGCTTCTCAGGGAAAGAAGCTTTCTTT. This gives the protein CASSFSGKEAFF.

V is TRBV10-2 and J is TRBJ1-5; D remains unclear. The CDR3 loop spans 14 amino acids. Germline V gives CDR1 WSHSY, CDR2 SAAADI. V lost 7 bases and J lost 7, with 17 bases in between. CDR3 in amino acids: CASTPRGGKQPQHF. The DNA of the CDR3 is TGCGCCAGCACGCCCCGGGGTGGAAAACAGCCCCAGCATTTT.

The chain uses TRBV6-5 and TRBJ1-5, with 8 bases identical to TRBD1. The V segment lost 4 bases and the J segment 6 bases; nucleotides outside the gene matches: 5. The length of the CDR3 is 14 residues. Looked up from germline, CDR1 is MNHEY and CDR2 is SVGAGI. CDR3 sequence reads: CASSFGQGLQPQHF. The CDR3 coding sequence is TGTGCCAGCAGTTTTGGACAGGGCCTTCAGCCCCAGCATTTT.

The rearrangement uses TRBV10-3 and TRBJ2-5; D is possibly TRBD1 (5 bases). The CDR3 extends over 16 amino acids. The V end was cut by 0 bases, the J end by 4 bases, with 15 bases between. Germline lookup yields CDR1 ENHRY and CDR2 SYGVKD. The CDR3 DNA sequence: TGTGCCATCAGTGAGTCCGGTTGGCAGGGAATAGAGACCCAGTACTTC. Translating gives CAISESGWQGIETQYF.

The chain recombines TRBV4-2 with TRBJ2-2; 8 positions match TRBD2. V was clipped by 6 bases and J by 6 bases; unmatched bases: 15. The CDR3 contains 17 residues. Looked up from germline, CDR1 is LGHNA and CDR2 is YNFKEQ. Here the CDR3 DNA reads TGTGCCAGCAGGACTGGAAATCGGGGGGGGCCCCCCGGGGAGCTGTTTTTT. Translated, it gives CASRTGNRGGPPGELFF.

The V gene is TRBV27, the J gene TRBJ2-3, with TRBD2 matching over 11 bases. Unmatched junction bases numbered 6, after V lost 4 bases and J lost 6 bases. The germline V gene encodes CDR1 MNHEY and CDR2 SMNVEV (reference sequence). The CDR3 covers 15 residues. CDR3: CASSSRLAGKDTQYF. The CDR3 bases are TGTGCCAGCAGTTCCCGACTAGCGGGGAAGGATACGCAGTATTTT.

The V and J genes are TRBV5-4 and TRBJ1-1, with 9 bases fitting TRBD1. Germline CDR1 reads SGHNT; CDR2 reads YYREEE (reference sequence). Unmatched junction bases numbered 6, after V lost 1 base and J lost 5 bases. CDR3 length: 15 amino acids. CDR3 in amino acids: CASSLMTGGRTEAFF. The CDR3, as DNA: TGTGCCAGCAGCTTGATGACAGGGGGTAGGACTGAAGCTTTCTTT.

The chain links TRBV2 to TRBJ2-1; unclear D gene. CDR1 and CDR2 (germline): SNHLY, FYNNEI. The CDR3 extends over 11 amino acids. V lost 7 bases, J lost 9 bases, and 10 bases lay in between. Here the CDR3 reads CASTAEAEQFF. The CDR3 bases are TGTGCCAGCACTGCCGAGGCTGAGCAGTTCTTC.

This clone was detected only a few times. The rearrangement uses TRBV4-1 and TRBJ2-1; no clear D gene. The CDR3 has 13 residues. The germline CDR1 and CDR2 sequences are MGHRA and YSYEKL. V was cut by 1 base and J by 10 bases, with 11 bases left in between. CDR3 region: CASSQGQWREQFF. CDR3 DNA sequence: TGCGCCAGCAGCCAAGGTCAGTGGCGGGAGCAGTTCTTC.

The chain carries TRBV6-5 and TRBJ1-5; possible D gene TRBD1, 6 bases. Germline V CDR1 and CDR2: MNHEY, SVGAGI. V was cut by 0 bases and J by 4 bases, with 10 bases left in between. CDR3 size: 15 residues. The CDR3 DNA reads as TGTGCCAGCAGTTACTCGGCAGGGGCAAATCAGCCCCAGCATTTT. Protein product: CASSYSAGANQPQHF.

V is TRBV10-3 and J is TRBJ1-1, with D hard to call. CDR3 size: 12 residues. Germline V lookup: CDR1 ENHRY, CDR2 SYGVKD. V gave up 6 bases and J gave up 9 bases, with 14 bases separating them. The CDR3 spells CAIRDRDMKAFF. The DNA for the CDR3 is TGTGCCATCAGGGACCGGGATATGAAAGCTTTCTTT.

The genes are TRBV30 and TRBJ2-1; maybe TRBD2 (5 bases). Germline V gene data show CDR1 as GTSNPN and CDR2 as SVGIG (reference sequence). The CDR3 contains 16 residues. The ends were cut back, 1 base at V and 6 bases at J, with 19 bases in the middle. The CDR3 protein is CAWSARGGEKVNEQFF. The CDR3 nucleotides are TGTGCCTGGAGTGCAAGAGGAGGAGAGAAGGTCAATGAGCAGTTCTTC.

This clone appeared a few times. At one end the junction does not follow the germline gene, possibly because of a read error. The rearrangement links TRBV18 to TRBJ2-6; a possible D gene is TRBD1 (5 bases). Germline CDR1 KGHSH, CDR2 LQKENI. The CDR3 has 18 residues. The CDR3 here is CASSPRRSTASGANGLTF. The CDR3 DNA is TGTGCCAGCTCACCAAGGAGAAGCACCGCCTCTGGGGCCAACGGCCTGACTTTC. Based on the CDR3 plus reference TRBV18 and TRBJ2-6, the full variable domain is NAGVMQNPRHLVRRRGQEARLRCSPMKGHSHVYWYRQLPEEGLKFMVYLQKENIIDESGMPKERFSAEFPKEGPSILRIQQVVRGDSAAYFCASSPRRSTASGANGLTFGAGSRLTVL.

J is TRBJ1-5 and V is TRBV6-1, with TRBD1 matching over 7 bases. The germline V gene encodes CDR1 MNHNS and CDR2 SASEGT. This CDR3 is 16 amino acids long. J lost 6 bases, V lost 3 bases, and 11 bases had no gene match. CDR3 sequence: CASSEGVDRDGQPQHF. The CDR3 bases are TGTGCCAGCAGTGAGGGAGTAGACAGGGACGGTCAGCCCCAGCATTTT.

The chain carries TRBV9 and TRBJ2-7, with D possibly being TRBD2 (6 bases). Trimming stripped 4 bases from V and 6 bases from J, with 17 bases between. The CDR3 has 14 amino acids. CDR1 and CDR2 from the germline V gene are SGDLS and YYNGEE. Written as DNA, the CDR3 is TGTGCCAGCAGCCCCTTACCGGGAGCGCGCGAGCAGTACTTC. It is translated as CASSPLPGAREQYF.

This clone was seen just once. This rearrangement joins TRBV7-8 to TRBJ1-1; D is undetermined. Germline CDR1 and CDR2: SGHVS and FQNEAQ. CDR3 size: 11 residues. V dropped 4 bases and J dropped 10 bases, with 10 bases sitting between them. CDR3 DNA sequence: TGTGCCAGCAGCTCCCTGCGGGGAGCTTTCTTT. Translation: CASSSLRGAFF. The full variable domain, rest sourced from reference TRBV7-8 and TRBJ1-1, is GAGVSQSPRYKVAKRGQDVALRCDPISGHVSLFWYQQALGQGPEFLTYFQNEAQLDKSGLPSDRFFAERPEGSVSTLKIQRTQQEDSAVYLCASSSLRGAFFGQGTRLTVV.

This chain uses TRBV15 with TRBJ2-3; 14 nucleotides agree with TRBD2. Germline trimming cut 3 bases from V and 3 bases from J; bases unmatched to any gene: 11. Germline V gene lookup returns CDR1 LNHNV and CDR2 YYDKDF (reference sequence). The CDR3 runs 19 residues. The CDR3 coding sequence is TGTGCCACCAGCAGCCAGGGGACTAGCGGGGGAGATACTACAGATACGCAGTATTTT. Translated, it gives CATSSQGTSGGDTTDTQYF.